Listed below are T cell receptor beta chains from one sample, sequenced in a study of blood T cell repertoires in COVID-19. Profiled with immunoSEQ multiplex PCR; TCRdb holds only in-frame clones, not every one. Here the sample spans 250,000 to 400,000 clones, around 88% being singletons. Source material: peripheral blood. These receptors came from a woman between 25 and 40 years old with COVID-19, enrolled during active disease. The conserved cysteine and the conserved F or W are not part of the CDR3 here. Fields, in order: J gene, V gene, CDR3 protein.

j_call: TRBJ2-2; v_call: TRBV6-1; cdr3_aa: ASSGPGQGATGELF
j_call: TRBJ1-2; v_call: TRBV7-9; cdr3_aa: ASSPSFMAGHGYT
j_call: TRBJ1-1; v_call: TRBV28; cdr3_aa: ASIRGGHTEAF
j_call: TRBJ1-5; v_call: TRBV19; cdr3_aa: ASSVTGGNQPQH
j_call: TRBJ1-2; v_call: TRBV19; cdr3_aa: ASLDAGGFYGYT
j_call: TRBJ1-5; v_call: TRBV19; cdr3_aa: ASSIPGQGQPQH
j_call: TRBJ2-5; v_call: TRBV7-7; cdr3_aa: ASSLGTSGALPQETQY
j_call: TRBJ1-1; v_call: TRBV6-5; cdr3_aa: ASAGLFGGTEAF
j_call: TRBJ1-1; v_call: TRBV30; cdr3_aa: AWRGQGQTEAF
j_call: TRBJ1-2; v_call: TRBV7-9; cdr3_aa: ASSGVGDYGYT
j_call: TRBJ1-2; v_call: TRBV5-1; cdr3_aa: ASSGAGTPTYGYT
j_call: TRBJ1-5; v_call: TRBV5-8; cdr3_aa: ASSSPGTGNRGRQH
j_call: TRBJ2-2; v_call: TRBV5-1; cdr3_aa: ASSRGLETGELF
j_call: TRBJ2-5; v_call: TRBV10-1; cdr3_aa: ASSGQAGARRETQY
j_call: TRBJ2-1; v_call: TRBV7-9; cdr3_aa: ASSQTGGPYNEQF
j_call: TRBJ2-3; v_call: TRBV6-2/TRBV6-3; cdr3_aa: ASSYLGRTDTQY
j_call: TRBJ2-3; v_call: TRBV29-1; cdr3_aa: SANSPDTQY
j_call: TRBJ1-5; v_call: TRBV3-1/TRBV3-2; cdr3_aa: ASSQGGLSQPQH
j_call: TRBJ2-7; v_call: TRBV18; cdr3_aa: ASSPILGYEQY
j_call: TRBJ1-1; v_call: TRBV7-9; cdr3_aa: ASSARQGAGTEAF
j_call: TRBJ1-5; v_call: TRBV24-1; cdr3_aa: ATSDSLDRPSNQPQH
j_call: TRBJ1-4; v_call: TRBV5-1; cdr3_aa: ASSRQGSEEKLF
j_call: TRBJ2-1; v_call: TRBV7-8; cdr3_aa: ASSLVPAGVDEQF
j_call: TRBJ1-2; v_call: TRBV7-2; cdr3_aa: ASSLGGAAYGYT
j_call: TRBJ1-2; v_call: TRBV29-1; cdr3_aa: SVPGQGAYT
j_call: TRBJ1-5; v_call: TRBV2; cdr3_aa: ASNSGQNQPQH
j_call: TRBJ2-3; v_call: TRBV14; cdr3_aa: ASSQGRPNIDTQY
j_call: TRBJ1-6; v_call: TRBV7-9; cdr3_aa: ASSLISPSSYNSPLH
j_call: TRBJ1-2; v_call: TRBV4-1; cdr3_aa: ASSPGLNYGYT